The next 6 T cell receptor beta chains were all read from a single sample in a study of lung T cells in sarcoidosis with Löfgren's syndrome. TCRdb used MiXCR to reprocess the reads, holding one entry per CDR3 protein. The sample carries 2,000 to 3,000 distinct CDR3 sequences, about 21% recorded once. The sequenced sample consisted of CD4+ T cells from bronchoalveolar lavage. The receptor set was obtained from a human donor with sarcoidosis (Löfgren's syndrome or another form), or a control subject (not recorded which).

Within the sample, this clonotype is medium-sized. This chain uses TRBV14 with TRBJ2-3; a weak D match, TRBD2 (6 bases). The germline gives CDR1 SGHDN, CDR2 FVKESK. V lost 4 bases to trimming and J lost 6 bases, with 17 bases between them. The length of the CDR3 is 15 residues. The CDR3 nucleotides read TGTGCCAGCAGCCCAACGGAGGGGTGGAGGGATACGCAGTATTTT. It is translated as CASSPTEGWRDTQYF.

This clonotype is medium-sized. The V gene is TRBV11-1, the J gene TRBJ1-2; no clear D gene. The CDR3 covers 12 residues. V gave up 5 bases and J gave up 5 bases, with 9 bases separating them. Germline CDR1 and CDR2: SGHAT and FQDESV (reference sequence). CDR3 in DNA: TGTGCCAGCAGCCAGAACCGGTATGGCTACACCTTC. Its translation: CASSQNRYGYTF.

This clonotype showed up just a few times. A read error is possible here, since a much larger clone lies one base away. DNA for the CDR3: TGTGCCAGCTCTCCCACAAGGGGCGGCGAGCAGTACTTC. As protein: CASSPTRGGEQYF. This chain links TRBV18 with TRBJ2-7, with D maybe TRBD1 (5 bases). CDR1 KGHSH and CDR2 LQKENI come from the germline V gene. The CDR3 is made up of 13 amino acids. The germline V and J ends were trimmed by 6 bases and 6 bases, with 15 bases remaining between them.

This clonotype was seen many times. V and J are TRBV19 and TRBJ2-5; 9 nucleotides align to TRBD2. This CDR3 has 16 residues. V dropped 6 bases and J dropped 5; count of bases not matched to a gene: 13. The germline V gene encodes CDR1 LNHDA and CDR2 SQIVND (reference sequence). CDR3 in DNA: TGTGCCAGTAGGCAGGGCTCTAGCGGGACCCCGGAGACCCAGTACTTC. Translating gives CASRQGSSGTPETQYF.

In its sample, this clonotype is medium-sized. The gene calls are TRBV18 and TRBJ1-1; a possible D gene is TRBD1 (6 bases). The CDR3 runs to 15 residues. The germline gives CDR1 KGHSH, CDR2 LQKENI. Trimming cost V 6 bases and J 5 bases, with 19 bases left between them. CDR3 in amino acids: CASSLLEGGQTEAFF. CDR3 in DNA: TGTGCCAGCTCCCTCCTCGAGGGGGGTCAAACTGAAGCTTTCTTT.

About this clonotype: The junction shows a germline mismatch at one end, possibly a read error. The V and J genes are TRBV20-1 and TRBJ2-5; D uncertain. The CDR3 consists of 14 residues. Germline CDR1 DFQATT, CDR2 SNEGSKA (reference sequence). The CDR3 region is CIAIDRVSLETQYF. Here the CDR3 DNA reads TGCATTGCTATAGATCGAGTGAGTTTGGAGACCCAGTACTTC.